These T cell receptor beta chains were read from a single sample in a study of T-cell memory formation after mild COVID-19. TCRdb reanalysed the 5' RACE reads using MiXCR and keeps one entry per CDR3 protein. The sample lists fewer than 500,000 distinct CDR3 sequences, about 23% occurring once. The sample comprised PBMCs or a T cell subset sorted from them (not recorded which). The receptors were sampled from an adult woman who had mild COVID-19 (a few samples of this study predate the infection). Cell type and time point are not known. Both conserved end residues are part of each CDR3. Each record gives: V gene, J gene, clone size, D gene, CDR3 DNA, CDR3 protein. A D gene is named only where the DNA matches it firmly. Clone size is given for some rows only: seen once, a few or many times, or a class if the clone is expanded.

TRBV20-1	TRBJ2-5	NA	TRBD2	TGCAGTGTTCTTACGGGAGGGGAAGAGACCCAGTACTTC	CSVLTGGEETQYF
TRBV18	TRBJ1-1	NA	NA	TGTGCCAGCTCACCTCAAGATTTGAACACTGAAGCTTTCTTT	CASSPQDLNTEAFF
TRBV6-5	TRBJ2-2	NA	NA	TGTGCCAGCAGTTTTCTTCGGGGGCGGGAGAACACCGGGGAGCTGTTTTTT	CASSFLRGRENTGELFF
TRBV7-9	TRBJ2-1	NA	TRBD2	TGTGCCAGCAGCTTAAAAAAGCGGGAGAGGGATGAGCAGTTCTTC	CASSLKKRERDEQFF
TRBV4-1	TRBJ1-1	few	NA	TGCGCCAGCAGCCAAGATCCTGACAGGAGGAACACTGAAGCTTTCTTT	CASSQDPDRRNTEAFF
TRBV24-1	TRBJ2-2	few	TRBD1	TGTGCCACCAGTGATTCACACGACAGGGACACCGGGGAGCTGTTTTTT	CATSDSHDRDTGELFF
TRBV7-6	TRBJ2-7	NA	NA	TGTGCCAGCAGCCATGACAACCTTCCCTACGAGCAGTACTTC	CASSHDNLPYEQYF
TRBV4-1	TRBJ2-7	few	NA	TGCGCCAGCAGCCAAGAAAATGGAGGGGCATACGAGCAGTACTTC	CASSQENGGAYEQYF
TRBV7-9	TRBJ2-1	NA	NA	TGTGCCAGCAGCTTCACAGGGAATGAGCAGTTCTTC	CASSFTGNEQFF
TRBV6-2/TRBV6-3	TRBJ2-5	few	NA	TGTGCCAGCAGAATCGCCGGGGCCCAGACCCAGTACTTC	CASRIAGAQTQYF
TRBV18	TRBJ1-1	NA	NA	TGTGCCAGCTCACGCATTAGGGCAGGGGACACTGAAGCTTTCTTT	CASSRIRAGDTEAFF
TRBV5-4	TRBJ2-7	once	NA	TGTGCCAGCAGCTTGAGTAAGGGTAACTACGAGCAGTACTTC	CASSLSKGNYEQYF
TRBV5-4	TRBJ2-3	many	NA	TGTGCCAGCAGCACGCGGGACTTCTACACAGATACGCAGTATTTT	CASSTRDFYTDTQYF
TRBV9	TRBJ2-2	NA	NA	TGTGCCAGCAGCGGCAGGGGGGCAAAGAACACCGGGGAGCTGTTTTTT	CASSGRGAKNTGELFF
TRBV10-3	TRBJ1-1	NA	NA	TGTGCCATCAGTGGCTATTTGGGGTACACTGAAGCTTTCTTT	CAISGYLGYTEAFF
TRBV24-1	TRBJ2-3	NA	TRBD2	TGTGCCACCAGTACCGGGGGGAGAGATACGCAGTATTTT	CATSTGGRDTQYF
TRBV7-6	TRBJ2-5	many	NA	TGTGCCAGCAGCTTAGTACGTGGGGAGACCCAGTACTTC	CASSLVRGETQYF
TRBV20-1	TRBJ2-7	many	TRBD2	TGCAGTGCTACCTTACTAGCGGGGGGCGAGCAGTACTTC	CSATLLAGGEQYF
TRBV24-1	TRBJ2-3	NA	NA	TGTGCCACCAGCGACCCCTTAGCAGATACGCAGTATTTT	CATSDPLADTQYF
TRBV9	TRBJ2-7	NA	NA	TGTGCCAGCAGCGTAGACCACGGGTCAGGAACCTACGAGCAGTACTTC	CASSVDHGSGTYEQYF
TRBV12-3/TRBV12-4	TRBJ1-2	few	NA	TGTGCCAGCAGTTTAGCTTGGGACACTGACGGCTACACCTTC	CASSLAWDTDGYTF
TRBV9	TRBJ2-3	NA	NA	TGTGCCAGCAGCGTAGGACCCGTCACAGATACGCAGTATTTT	CASSVGPVTDTQYF
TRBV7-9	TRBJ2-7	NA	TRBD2	TGTGCCAGCAGCCAAAGCGGGACTGGCATGAGCGAGCAGTACTTC	CASSQSGTGMSEQYF
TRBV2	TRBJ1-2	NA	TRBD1	TGTGCCGGCAAACAGGGGGTAAACTATGGCTACACCTTC	CAGKQGVNYGYTF
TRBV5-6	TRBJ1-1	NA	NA	TGTGCCAGCAGCTACGGACAGCGGGATTTCTTT	CASSYGQRDFF
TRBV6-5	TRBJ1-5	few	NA	TGTGCCAGCAGGTCCGGAGCAGGGGCCGTCAATCAGCCCCAGCATTTT	CASRSGAGAVNQPQHF
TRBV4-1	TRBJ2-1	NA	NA	TGCGCCAGCAGCCAAACGACTAGGAACAATGAGCAGTTCTTC	CASSQTTRNNEQFF
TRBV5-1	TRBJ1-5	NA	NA	TGCGCCAGCAGCCCGGACTCCGCCCCGGGTCAGCCCCAGCATTTT	CASSPDSAPGQPQHF
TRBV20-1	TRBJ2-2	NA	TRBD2	TGCAGTGCTAGAGATCCGACTAGCGGGGTCACCGGGGAGCTGTTTTTT	CSARDPTSGVTGELFF